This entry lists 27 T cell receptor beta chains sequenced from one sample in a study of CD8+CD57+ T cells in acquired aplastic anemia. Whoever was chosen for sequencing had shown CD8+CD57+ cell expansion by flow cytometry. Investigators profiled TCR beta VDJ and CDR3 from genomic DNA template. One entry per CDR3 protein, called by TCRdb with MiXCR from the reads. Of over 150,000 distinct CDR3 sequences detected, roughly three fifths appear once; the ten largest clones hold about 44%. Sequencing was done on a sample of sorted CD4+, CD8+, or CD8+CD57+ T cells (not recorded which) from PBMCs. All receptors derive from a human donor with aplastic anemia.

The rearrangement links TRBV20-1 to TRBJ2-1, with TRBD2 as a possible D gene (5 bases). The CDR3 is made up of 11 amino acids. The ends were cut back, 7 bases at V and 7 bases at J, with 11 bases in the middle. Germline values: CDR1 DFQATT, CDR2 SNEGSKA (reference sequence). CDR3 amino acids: CSGGGGNEQFF. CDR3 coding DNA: TGCAGTGGCGGTGGAGGTAATGAGCAGTTCTTC.

This CDR3 reads CASSPSPISGRFAYEQYF. CDR3 coding DNA: TGTGCCAGCAGTCCCAGCCCGATTAGCGGGAGATTCGCCTACGAGCAGTACTTC. This chain connects TRBV12-3 or TRBV12-4 to TRBJ2-7, with TRBD2 matching 9 bases. The CDR3 loop spans 18 amino acids. Trimming removed 5 bases from V and 2 bases from J; junction bases left unmatched: 16.

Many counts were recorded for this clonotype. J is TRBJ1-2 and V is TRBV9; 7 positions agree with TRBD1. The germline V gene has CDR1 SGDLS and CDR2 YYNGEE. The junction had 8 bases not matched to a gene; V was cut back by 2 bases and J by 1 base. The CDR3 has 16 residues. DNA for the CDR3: TGTGCCAGCAGCGTGGGGCAGGGGGATGTTAACTATGGCTACACCTTC. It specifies CASSVGQGDVNYGYTF.

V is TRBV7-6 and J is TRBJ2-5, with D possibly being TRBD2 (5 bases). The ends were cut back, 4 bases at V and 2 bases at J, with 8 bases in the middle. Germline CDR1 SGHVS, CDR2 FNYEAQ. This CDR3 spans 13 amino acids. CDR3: CASSYGMQETQYF. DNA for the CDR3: TGTGCCAGCAGCTACGGGATGCAAGAGACCCAGTACTTC.

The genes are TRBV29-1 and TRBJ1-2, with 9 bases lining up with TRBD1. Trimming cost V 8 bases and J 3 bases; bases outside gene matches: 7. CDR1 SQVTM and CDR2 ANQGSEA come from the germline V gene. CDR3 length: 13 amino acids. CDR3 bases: TGCAGCTTCCGGGACAGGGCGGACTATGGCTACACCTTC. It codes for CSFRDRADYGYTF.

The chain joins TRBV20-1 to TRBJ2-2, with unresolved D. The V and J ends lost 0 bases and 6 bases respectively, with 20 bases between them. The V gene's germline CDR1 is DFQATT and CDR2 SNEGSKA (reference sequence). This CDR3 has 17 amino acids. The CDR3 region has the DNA TGCAGTGCTAGAGATCGGAATGAGGCAGGATGGTCCGGGGAGCTGTTTTTT. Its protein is CSARDRNEAGWSGELFF.

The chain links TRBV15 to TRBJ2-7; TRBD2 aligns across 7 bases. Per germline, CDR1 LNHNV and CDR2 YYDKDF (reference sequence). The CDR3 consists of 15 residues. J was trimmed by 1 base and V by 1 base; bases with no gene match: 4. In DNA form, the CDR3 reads TGTGCCACCAGCAGAGGGACTAGTTCTTCCTACGAGCAGTACTTC. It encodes CATSRGTSSSYEQYF.

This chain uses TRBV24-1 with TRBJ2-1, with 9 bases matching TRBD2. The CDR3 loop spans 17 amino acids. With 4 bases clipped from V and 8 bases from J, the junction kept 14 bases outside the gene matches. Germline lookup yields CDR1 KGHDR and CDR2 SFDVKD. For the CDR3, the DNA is TGTGCCACCAGTGACCGAGAGAGCGGGAGGATTAGGGATGAGCAGTTCTTC. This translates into CATSDRESGRIRDEQFF.

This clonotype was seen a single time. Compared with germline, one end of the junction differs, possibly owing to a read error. This chain's CDR3 is CASSQGIGGSSYEQYF. The DNA of the CDR3 is TGCGCCAGCAGCCAGGGGATAGGGGGAAGCTCCTACGAGCAGTACTTC. The V call is TRBV7-9, the J call TRBJ2-7, with D perhaps matching TRBD1 (6 bases). This CDR3 comprises 16 residues. Per germline, CDR1 SEHNR and CDR2 FQNEAQ (reference sequence).

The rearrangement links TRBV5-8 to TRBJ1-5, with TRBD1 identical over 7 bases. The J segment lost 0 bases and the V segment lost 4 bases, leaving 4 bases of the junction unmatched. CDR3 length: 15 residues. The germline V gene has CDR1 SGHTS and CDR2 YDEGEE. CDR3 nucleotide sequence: TGTGCCAGCAGCCTACAGGGGTATAGCAATCAGCCCCAGCATTTT. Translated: CASSLQGYSNQPQHF.

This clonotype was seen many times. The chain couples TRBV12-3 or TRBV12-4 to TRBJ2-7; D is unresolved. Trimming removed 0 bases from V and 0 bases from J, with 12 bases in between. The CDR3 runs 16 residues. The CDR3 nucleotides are TGTGCCAGCAGTTTAGCGCTAATCGGCAGCTCCTACGAGCAGTACTTC. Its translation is CASSLALIGSSYEQYF.

CDR3 DNA: TGTGCCAGCAGCCAATTCGGTTCCTCGGGACTCCCGACTAGCGGGATCTACGAGCAGTACTTC. This translates into CASSQFGSSGLPTSGIYEQYF. V is TRBV14 and J is TRBJ2-7; 11 bases map to TRBD2. This CDR3 region has 21 residues. Germline V CDR1 and CDR2: SGHDN, FVKESK. With V trimmed by 2 bases and J by 3 bases, 21 bases remained unmatched.

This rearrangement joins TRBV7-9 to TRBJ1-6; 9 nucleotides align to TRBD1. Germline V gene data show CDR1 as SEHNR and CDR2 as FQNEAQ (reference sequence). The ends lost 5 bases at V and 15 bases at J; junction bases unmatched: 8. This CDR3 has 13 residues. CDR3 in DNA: TGTGCCAGCAGCGTAAGGACAGGGGTAGACCTCCACTTT. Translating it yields CASSVRTGVDLHF.

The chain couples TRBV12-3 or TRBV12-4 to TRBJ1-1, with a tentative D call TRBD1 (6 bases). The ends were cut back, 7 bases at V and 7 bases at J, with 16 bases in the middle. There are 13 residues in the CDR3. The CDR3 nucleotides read TGTGCCAGCACCCCACAGGGTTGGGGTGAAGCTTTCTTT. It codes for CASTPQGWGEAFF.

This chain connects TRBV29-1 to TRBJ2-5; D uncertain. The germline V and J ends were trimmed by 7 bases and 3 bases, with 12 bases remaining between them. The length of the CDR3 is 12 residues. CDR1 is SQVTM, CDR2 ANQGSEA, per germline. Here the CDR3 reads CSALSGEETQYF. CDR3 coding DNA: TGCAGCGCCTTGTCAGGAGAAGAGACCCAGTACTTC.

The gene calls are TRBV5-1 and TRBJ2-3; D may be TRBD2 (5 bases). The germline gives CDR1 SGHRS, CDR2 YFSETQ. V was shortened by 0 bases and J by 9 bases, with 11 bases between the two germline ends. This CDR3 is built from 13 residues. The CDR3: CASSLEWEITQYF. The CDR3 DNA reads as TGCGCCAGCAGCTTGGAGTGGGAGATAACGCAGTATTTT.

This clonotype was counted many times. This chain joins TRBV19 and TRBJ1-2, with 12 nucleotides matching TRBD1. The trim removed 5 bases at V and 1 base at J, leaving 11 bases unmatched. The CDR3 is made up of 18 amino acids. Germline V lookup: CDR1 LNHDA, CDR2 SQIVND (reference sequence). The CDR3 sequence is CASSGRDRGQKGNYGYTF. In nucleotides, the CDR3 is TGTGCCAGTAGTGGCCGGGACAGGGGGCAGAAGGGTAACTATGGCTACACCTTC.

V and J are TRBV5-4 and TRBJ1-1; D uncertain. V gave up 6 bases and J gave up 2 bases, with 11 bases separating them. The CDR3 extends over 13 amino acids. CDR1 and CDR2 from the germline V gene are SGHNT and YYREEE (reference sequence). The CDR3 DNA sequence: TGTGCCAGCAACCACCGGGGTAACACTGAAGCTTTCTTT. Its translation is CASNHRGNTEAFF.

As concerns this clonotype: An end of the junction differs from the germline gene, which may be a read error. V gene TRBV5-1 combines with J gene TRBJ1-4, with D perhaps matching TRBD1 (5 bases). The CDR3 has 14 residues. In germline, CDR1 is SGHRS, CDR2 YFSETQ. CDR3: CASSPGGLGEKPFF. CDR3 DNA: TGCGCCAGCAGCCCGGGGGGACTCGGTGAAAAACCGTTTTTT.

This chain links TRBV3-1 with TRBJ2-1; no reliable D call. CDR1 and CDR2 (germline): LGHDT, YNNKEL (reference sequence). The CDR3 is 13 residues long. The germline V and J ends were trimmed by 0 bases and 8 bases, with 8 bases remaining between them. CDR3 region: CASSQDAQDEQFF. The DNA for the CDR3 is TGTGCCAGCAGCCAAGATGCCCAGGATGAGCAGTTCTTC.

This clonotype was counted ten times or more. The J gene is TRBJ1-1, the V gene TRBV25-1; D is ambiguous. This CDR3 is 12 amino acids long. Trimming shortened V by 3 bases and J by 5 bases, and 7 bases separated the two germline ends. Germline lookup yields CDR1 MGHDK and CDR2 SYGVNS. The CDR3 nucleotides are TGTGCCAGCAGTGATGTCCGGACTGAAGCTTTCTTT. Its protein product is CASSDVRTEAFF.

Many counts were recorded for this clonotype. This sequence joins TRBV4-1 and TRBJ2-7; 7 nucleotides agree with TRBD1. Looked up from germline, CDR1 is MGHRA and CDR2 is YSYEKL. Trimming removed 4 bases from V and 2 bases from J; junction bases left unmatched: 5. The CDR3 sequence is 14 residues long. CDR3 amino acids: CASSPRDSAYEQYF. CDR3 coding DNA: TGCGCCAGCAGCCCCAGGGACAGTGCCTACGAGCAGTACTTC.

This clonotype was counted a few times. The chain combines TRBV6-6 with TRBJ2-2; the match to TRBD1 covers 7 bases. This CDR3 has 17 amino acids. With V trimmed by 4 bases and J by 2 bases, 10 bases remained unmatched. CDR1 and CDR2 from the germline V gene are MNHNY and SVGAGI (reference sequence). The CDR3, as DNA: TGTGCCAGCAGTTCCATCGTAGACAGGGCTAACACCGGGGAGCTGTTTTTT. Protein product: CASSSIVDRANTGELFF.

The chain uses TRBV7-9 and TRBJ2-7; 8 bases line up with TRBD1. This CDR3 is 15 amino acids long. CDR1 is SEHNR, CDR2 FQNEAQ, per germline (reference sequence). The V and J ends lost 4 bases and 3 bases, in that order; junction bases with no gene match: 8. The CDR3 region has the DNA TGTGCCAGCAGCTCCGGATGGACAGGGATCTACGAGCAGTACTTC. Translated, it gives CASSSGWTGIYEQYF.

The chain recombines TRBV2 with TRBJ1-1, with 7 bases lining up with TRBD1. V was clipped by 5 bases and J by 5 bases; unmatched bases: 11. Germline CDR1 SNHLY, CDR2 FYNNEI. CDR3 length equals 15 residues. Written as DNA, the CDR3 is TGTGCCAGCAGTCCCCCTCCGACAGGGTGGACTGAAGCTTTCTTT. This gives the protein CASSPPPTGWTEAFF.

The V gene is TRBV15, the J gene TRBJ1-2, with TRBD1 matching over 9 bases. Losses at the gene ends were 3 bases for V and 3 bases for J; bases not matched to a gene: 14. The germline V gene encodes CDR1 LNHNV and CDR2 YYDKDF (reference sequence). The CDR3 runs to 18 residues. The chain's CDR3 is CATSSSSARTGADYGYTF. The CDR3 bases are TGTGCCACCAGCAGCAGCAGTGCTCGGACAGGGGCTGACTATGGCTACACCTTC.

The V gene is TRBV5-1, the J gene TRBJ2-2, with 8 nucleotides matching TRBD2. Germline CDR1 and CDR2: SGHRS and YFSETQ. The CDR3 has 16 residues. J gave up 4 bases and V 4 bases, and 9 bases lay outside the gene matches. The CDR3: CASSETGTRITGELFF. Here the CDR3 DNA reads TGCGCCAGCAGCGAAACCGGGACTAGAATCACCGGGGAGCTGTTTTTT.